This T cell receptor beta chain was found in a study of CXCR3-negative and CXCR3-positive naive CD8 T cells. Points on this clonotype: Its cognate antigen is unknown.

Libraries of TRB cDNA were made by 5' RACE and carried UMIs. With the 5' RACE reads reprocessed, TCRdb shows one record per CDR3 protein and no DNA. The sample table includes over 150,000 distinct CDR3 sequences. Study-level points and caveats: Naive cells with CXCR3 showed TRB CDR3s that were more hydrophobic than those in CXCR3-negative naive cells.

This TCR came from a human donor in good health. Some clones in this sample may be carry-over from other donors' samples. Sequenced input: naive CXCR3+ CD8+ T cells from blood. Specified subset: CD45RO-CCR7+CD27+CD95- naive CD8+ T cells expressing CXCR3 (TNR3+).

Here the CDR3 reads CSVHPYRSGELFF. The gene calls are TRBV29-1 and TRBJ2-2. The CDR3 is made up of 13 amino acids. The germline V gene encodes CDR1 SQVTM and CDR2 ANQGSEA.